This T cell receptor (beta chain) was found in a study of blood T cell repertoires in COVID-19. The CDR3 has 16 amino acids. V gave up 4 bases and J gave up 1 base, with 17 bases separating them. Looked up from germline, CDR1 is LGHNA and CDR2 is YSLEER. Sequenced by immunoSEQ multiplex PCR; TCRdb stores in-frame clones only, minus some. The sample has over 45,000 clones; over 80% are singletons. The TCR comes from a human donor in a cohort sampled during active COVID-19. The chain combines TRBV4-3 with TRBJ2-7; weak D call: TRBD1 (6 bases). Sequencing used peripheral blood. The CDR3 reads CASSLGVGQYSYEQYF. The CDR3 coding sequence is TGCGCCAGCAGCCTTGGGGTCGGACAGTATTCCTACGAGCAGTACTTC.